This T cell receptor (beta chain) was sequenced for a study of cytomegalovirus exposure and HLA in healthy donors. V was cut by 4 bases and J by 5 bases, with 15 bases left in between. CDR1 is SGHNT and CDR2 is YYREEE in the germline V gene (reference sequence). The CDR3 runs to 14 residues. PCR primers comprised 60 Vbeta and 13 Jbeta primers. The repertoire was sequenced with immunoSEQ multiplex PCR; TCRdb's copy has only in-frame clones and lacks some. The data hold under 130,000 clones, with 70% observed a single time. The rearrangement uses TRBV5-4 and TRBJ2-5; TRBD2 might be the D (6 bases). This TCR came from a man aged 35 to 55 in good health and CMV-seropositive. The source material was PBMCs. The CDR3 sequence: CASSREAGPETQYF. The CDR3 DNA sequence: TGTGCCAGCAGCCGTGAGGCGGGACCGGAGACCCAGTACTTC.